This TCR beta chain is drawn from a study of CD8 T cells in ankylosing spondylitis. Study results and limitations: One TCR beta motif, made up of roughly eight highly homologous variants, appeared characteristic of ankylosing spondylitis blood. The study looked at matched synovial fluid samples from ankylosing spondylitis patients. Disease-linked clones were reported to be significantly enriched there.

The sample holds many counts of this clonotype. Its antigen is unknown. One entry per CDR3 protein, called by TCRdb with MiXCR from the 5' RACE reads. The sample yields more than 500,000 distinct CDR3 sequences, approximately 5.3% seen once. Germline V gene sequence: CDR1 SGHVS, CDR2 FQNEAQ. The CDR3 covers 14 residues. V shed 5 bases and J shed 8 bases, with 13 bases lying between them. This sequence joins TRBV7-8 and TRBJ1-6; no clear D gene. This sequence was found in a male donor with ankylosing spondylitis. The sample was blood, either unsorted or a sorted T cell fraction (not recorded which). CDR3: CASSVTGSDSPLHF. As DNA, the CDR3 is TGTGCCAGCAGCGTGACCGGCTCGGATTCACCCCTCCACTTT. The full variable domain, rest sourced from reference TRBV7-8 and TRBJ1-6, is GAGVSQSPRYKVAKRGQDVALRCDPISGHVSLFWYQQALGQGPEFLTYFQNEAQLDKSGLPSDRFFAERPEGSVSTLKIQRTQQEDSAVYLCASSVTGSDSPLHFGNGTRLTVT.